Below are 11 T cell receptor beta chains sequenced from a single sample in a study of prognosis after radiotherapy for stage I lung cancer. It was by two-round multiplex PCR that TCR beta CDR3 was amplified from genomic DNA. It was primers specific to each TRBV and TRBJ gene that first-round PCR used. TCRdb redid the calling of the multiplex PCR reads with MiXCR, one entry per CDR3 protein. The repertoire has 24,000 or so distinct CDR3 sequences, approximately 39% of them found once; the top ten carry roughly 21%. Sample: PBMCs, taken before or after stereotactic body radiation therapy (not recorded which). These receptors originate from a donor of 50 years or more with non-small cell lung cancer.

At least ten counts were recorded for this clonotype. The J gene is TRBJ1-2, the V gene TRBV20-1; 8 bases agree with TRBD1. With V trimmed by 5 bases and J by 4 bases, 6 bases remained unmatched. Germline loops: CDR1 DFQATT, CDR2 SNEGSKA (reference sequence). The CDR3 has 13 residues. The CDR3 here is CSAGGQVGYGYTF. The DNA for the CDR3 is TGCAGTGCTGGGGGACAGGTTGGCTATGGCTACACCTTC.

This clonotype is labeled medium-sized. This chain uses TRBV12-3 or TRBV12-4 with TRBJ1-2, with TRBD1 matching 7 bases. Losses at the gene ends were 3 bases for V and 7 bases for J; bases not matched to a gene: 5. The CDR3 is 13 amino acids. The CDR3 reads CASSLRGGSGYTF. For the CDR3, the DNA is TGTGCCAGCAGTTTGAGAGGGGGCAGTGGCTACACCTTC.

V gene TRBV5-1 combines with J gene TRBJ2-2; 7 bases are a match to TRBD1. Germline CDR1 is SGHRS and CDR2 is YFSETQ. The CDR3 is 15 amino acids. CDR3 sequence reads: CSISLTGTNTGELFF. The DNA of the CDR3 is TGCTCCATCAGCCTGACAGGGACGAACACCGGGGAGCTGTTTTTT.

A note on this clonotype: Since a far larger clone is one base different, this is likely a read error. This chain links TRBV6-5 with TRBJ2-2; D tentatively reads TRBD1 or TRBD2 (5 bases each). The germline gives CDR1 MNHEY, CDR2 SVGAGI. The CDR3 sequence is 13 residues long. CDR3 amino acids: CASSGTDTWELFF. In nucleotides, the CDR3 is TGTGCCAGCAGTGGGACGGACACCTGGGAGCTGTTTTTT.

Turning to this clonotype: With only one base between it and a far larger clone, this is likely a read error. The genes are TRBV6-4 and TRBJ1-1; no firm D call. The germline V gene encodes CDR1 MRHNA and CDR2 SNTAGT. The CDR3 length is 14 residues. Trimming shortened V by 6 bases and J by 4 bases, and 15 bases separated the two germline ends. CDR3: CASRGKGWSTEAFF. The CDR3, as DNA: TGTGCCAGCAGAGGAAAGGGCTGGAGCACTGAAGCTTTCTTT.

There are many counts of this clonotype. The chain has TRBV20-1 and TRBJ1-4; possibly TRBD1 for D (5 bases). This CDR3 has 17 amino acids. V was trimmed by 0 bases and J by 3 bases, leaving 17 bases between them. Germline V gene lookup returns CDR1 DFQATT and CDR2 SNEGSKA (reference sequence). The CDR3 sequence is CSARDKREGAANEKLFF. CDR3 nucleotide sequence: TGCAGTGCTAGAGATAAACGAGAAGGGGCGGCTAATGAAAAACTGTTTTTT.

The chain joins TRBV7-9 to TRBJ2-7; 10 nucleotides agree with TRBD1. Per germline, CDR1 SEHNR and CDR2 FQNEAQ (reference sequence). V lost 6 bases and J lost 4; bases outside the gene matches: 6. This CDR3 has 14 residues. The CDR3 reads CASRPTGGSYEQYV. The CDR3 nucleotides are TGTGCCAGCAGGCCGACAGGGGGCTCGTACGAGCAGTACGTC.

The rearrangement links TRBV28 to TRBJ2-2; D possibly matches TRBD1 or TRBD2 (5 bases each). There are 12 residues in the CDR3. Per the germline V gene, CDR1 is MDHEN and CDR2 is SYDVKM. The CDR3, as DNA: TGTGTCACCATGGGGGACACCGGGGAGCTGTTTTTT. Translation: CVTMGDTGELFF.

In nucleotides, the CDR3 is TGTGCCAGCAGCCAAGTCCCTAGCGCGCACAATGAGCAGTTCTTC. It codes for CASSQVPSAHNEQFF. The chain is built from TRBV7-9 and TRBJ2-1; D perhaps matches TRBD2 (6 bases). Germline loops: CDR1 SEHNR, CDR2 FQNEAQ (reference sequence). The CDR3 has 15 residues. Trimming took off 5 bases at V and 5 bases at J, with 16 bases between the two ends.

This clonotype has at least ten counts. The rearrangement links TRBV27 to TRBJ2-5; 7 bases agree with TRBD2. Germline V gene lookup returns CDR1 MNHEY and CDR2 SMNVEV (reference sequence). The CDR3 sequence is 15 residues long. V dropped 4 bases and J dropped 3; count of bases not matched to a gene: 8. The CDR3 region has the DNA TGTGCCAGCAGTTCAGCCGGGACTACAGAAGAGACCCAGTACTTC. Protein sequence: CASSSAGTTEETQYF.

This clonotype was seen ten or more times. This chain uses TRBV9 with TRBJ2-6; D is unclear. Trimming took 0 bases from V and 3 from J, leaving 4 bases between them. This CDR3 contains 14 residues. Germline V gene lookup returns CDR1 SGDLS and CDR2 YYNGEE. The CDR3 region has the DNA TGTGCCAGCAGCGTAGATGGTGGGGCCAACGTCCTGACTTTC. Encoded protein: CASSVDGGANVLTF.